This T cell receptor beta chain was sequenced during a study of blood T cell repertoires in COVID-19. Turning to the study itself: From T cells, B-cell-depleted T cells, or PBMCs came the material, which was cDNA or gDNA.

Original data processing: The authors estimated nucleated cell counts from reference gene primer amplification. Using immunoSEQ multiplex PCR, the repertoire was profiled, and TCRdb retains in-frame clones only, with some absent. Clone size and V and J calls were adopted from that table, with D and trimming inferred from the DNA. The sample lists fewer than 85,000 clones; around 77% were seen once. With 5 bases removed from V and 7 bases from J, the gap between germline ends came to 12 bases. The CDR3 contains 14 residues. The germline CDR1 and CDR2 sequences are LGHDT and YNNKEL (reference sequence).

The sequence was obtained from a man aged 65-85 years with COVID-19, enrolled during active disease. The chain employs TRBV3-1 (or the pseudogene TRBV3-2) and TRBJ1-6; maybe TRBD1 (5 bases). Specimen: peripheral blood. DNA of the CDR3: TGTGCCAGCAGCGCACAGGTTTCCAATTCACCCCTCCACTTT. It specifies CASSAQVSNSPLHF.